This entry lists 12 T cell receptor beta chains sequenced from one sample in a study of blood T cell repertoires in COVID-19. TCRdb keeps only in-frame clones here, not all; method: immunoSEQ multiplex PCR. The sample consists of about 260,000 clones, about nine tenths of them appearing once. The sample was peripheral blood. Source of these receptors: a woman younger than 45 with COVID-19, enrolled during active disease.

V gene TRBV28 combines with J gene TRBJ2-1; D is ambiguous. Trimming stripped 2 bases from V and 6 bases from J, with 8 bases between. The germline V gene encodes CDR1 MDHEN and CDR2 SYDVKM. The CDR3 spans 13 residues. CDR3 sequence reads: CASSLQDTNEQFF. In DNA form, the CDR3 reads TGTGCCAGCAGTTTACAGGATACCAATGAGCAGTTCTTC.

The chain combines TRBV28 with TRBJ2-7; a possible D gene is TRBD1 (6 bases). The CDR3 runs to 16 residues. CDR1 and CDR2 from the germline V gene are MDHEN and SYDVKM. V was clipped by 7 bases and J by 3 bases, with 22 bases between them. The CDR3 loop is CASIQSPRGRLYEQYF. CDR3 nucleotide sequence: TGTGCCAGCATCCAAAGCCCCAGGGGACGCCTCTACGAGCAGTACTTC.

V is TRBV6-5 and J is TRBJ1-6, with D unclear. The CDR3 is 15 residues long. CDR1 is MNHEY, CDR2 SVGAGI, per germline. V lost 0 bases and J lost 4, with 7 bases in between. The CDR3: CASSYSTTYNSPLHF. The CDR3 DNA reads as TGTGCCAGCAGTTACTCGACAACATATAATTCACCCCTCCACTTT.

This clone was observed once. This chain joins TRBV11-3 and TRBJ2-5, with D uncertain. V was trimmed by 5 bases and J by 3 bases, leaving 10 bases between them. CDR1 SGHNT and CDR2 YENEEA come from the germline V gene. The CDR3 has 13 residues. CDR3 loop: CASSGGGEETQYF. The CDR3 coding sequence is TGTGCCAGCAGCGGCGGCGGTGAAGAGACCCAGTACTTC.

The V call is TRBV27, the J call TRBJ1-4; 9 bases align to TRBD1. Trimming at V came to 3 bases and at J to 5 bases, leaving 4 bases not matched to a gene. This CDR3 is 15 amino acids long. Germline CDR1 reads MNHEY; CDR2 reads SMNVEV (reference sequence). The DNA of the CDR3 is TGTGCCAGCAGTTTTTCCGGGACAGGGAATGAAAAACTGTTTTTT. It codes for CASSFSGTGNEKLFF.

The chain carries TRBV7-3 and TRBJ2-3; 9 bases are a match to TRBD2. Unmatched junction bases numbered 2, after V lost 3 bases and J lost 4 bases. Germline V gene lookup returns CDR1 SGHTA and CDR2 FQGTGA. This CDR3 is 14 amino acids long. CDR3 protein: CASSLSGRSDTQYF. Written as DNA, the CDR3 is TGTGCCAGCAGCTTGAGCGGGAGGTCAGATACGCAGTATTTT.

The chain combines TRBV7-9 with TRBJ2-4; possibly TRBD2 for D (6 bases). V shed 5 bases and J shed 3 bases, with 11 bases lying between them. Germline V gene sequence: CDR1 SEHNR, CDR2 FQNEAQ (reference sequence). The CDR3 is 14 residues long. CDR3 loop: CASSTGTHKNIQYF. Written as DNA, the CDR3 is TGTGCCAGCAGCACCGGGACTCACAAAAACATTCAGTACTTC.

As concerns this clone: The same CDR3 also results from other DNA sequences found in this sample. The rearrangement uses TRBV6-5 and TRBJ2-7, with 7 bases that match TRBD1. V shed 6 bases and J 5 bases; nucleotides not matched to a gene: 7. The CDR3 consists of 13 residues. Germline V gene sequence: CDR1 MNHEY, CDR2 SVGAGI. In nucleotides, the CDR3 is TGTGCCAGCAGCCGGACAGGTGCCCACGAGCAGTACTTC. Its translation: CASSRTGAHEQYF.

A few counts support this clone. The chain uses TRBV10-3 and TRBJ1-5; D is uncertain. The germline gives CDR1 ENHRY, CDR2 SYGVKD. The CDR3 extends over 12 amino acids. Trimming took 6 bases from V and 9 from J, leaving 12 bases between them. The chain's CDR3 is CAISETPGPQHF. The CDR3 nucleotides are TGTGCCATCAGCGAGACCCCGGGGCCCCAGCATTTT.

The chain has TRBV15 and TRBJ2-5; 8 positions match TRBD2. The germline CDR1 and CDR2 sequences are LNHNV and YYDKDF (reference sequence). Trimming cost V 0 bases and J 5 bases; bases outside gene matches: 8. The CDR3 is 16 amino acids. The CDR3 loop reads CATSRDPREGWETQYF. The CDR3, as DNA: TGTGCCACCAGCAGAGATCCTCGGGAGGGCTGGGAGACCCAGTACTTC.

This sequence joins TRBV27 and TRBJ2-7, with a weak D call TRBD2 (6 bases). Trimming shortened V by 2 bases and J by 3 bases, and 14 bases separated the two germline ends. Germline V gene lookup returns CDR1 MNHEY and CDR2 SMNVEV (reference sequence). The CDR3 runs to 15 residues. The DNA of the CDR3 is TGTGCCAGCAGTTTACTGACTAGTATGGGCTACGAGCAGTACTTC. Amino acids: CASSLLTSMGYEQYF.

The chain has TRBV28 and TRBJ1-1; D ambiguous. Trimming stripped 5 bases from V and 4 bases from J, with 20 bases between. Germline V gene data show CDR1 as MDHEN and CDR2 as SYDVKM. The CDR3 sequence is 16 residues long. The CDR3 reads CASSPPGGVGFTEAFF. The CDR3 DNA sequence: TGTGCCAGCAGTCCCCCCGGCGGGGTTGGTTTCACTGAAGCTTTCTTT.